A selection of T cell receptor beta chains follows, all from one sample in a study of blood T cell repertoires in COVID-19. TCRdb's copy holds only in-frame clones and misses some; the assay was immunoSEQ multiplex PCR. The sample carries around 340,000 clones, about 83% recorded once. The sample taken for sequencing was peripheral blood. The receptors derive from a man aged 25 to 45 with active or convalescent COVID-19. CDR3s include the opening cysteine and the closing phenylalanine or tryptophan.

v_call: TRBV19; cdr3_aa: CASSIVPGLGEKLFF
v_call: TRBV4-1; cdr3_aa: CASTPGLINEKLFF
v_call: TRBV7-3; cdr3_aa: CASSFDRATEAFF
v_call: TRBV9; cdr3_aa: CASSVDQLPGYGYTF
v_call: TRBV11-3; cdr3_aa: CASSSLSDREDQPQHF
v_call: TRBV28; cdr3_aa: CASSAHSPNIF
v_call: TRBV6-2/TRBV6-3; cdr3_aa: CASSYRTPPETQYF
v_call: TRBV4-3; cdr3_aa: CASSQEGGGTDTQYF
v_call: TRBV6-5; cdr3_aa: CASSISIGTTEAFF
v_call: TRBV12-5; cdr3_aa: CASGLPRQGSIRNTEAFF
v_call: TRBV5-1; cdr3_aa: CASSMGTGAGHEQYF
v_call: TRBV28; cdr3_aa: CASSLLVRGGYTF
v_call: TRBV5-1; cdr3_aa: CASSLGLSNTEAFF
v_call: TRBV12-5; cdr3_aa: CASGFQGAFWDEAFF
v_call: TRBV5-1; cdr3_aa: CASSPSGRNTGELFF
v_call: TRBV28; cdr3_aa: CASSPGGRVSTEAFF
v_call: TRBV5-4; cdr3_aa: CASSHRQDIRGEQYF
v_call: TRBV6-5; cdr3_aa: CASNRDSSTDTQYF
v_call: TRBV14; cdr3_aa: CASSPGLAGENEQFF
v_call: TRBV7-8; cdr3_aa: CASSPPQGAVNSPLHF
v_call: TRBV19; cdr3_aa: CASSFLQGAGEKLFF
v_call: TRBV27; cdr3_aa: CASSLLLAGLAHEQYF
v_call: TRBV18; cdr3_aa: CASSYDGQGTEAFF
v_call: TRBV5-1; cdr3_aa: CASSFRGGSYEQYF
v_call: TRBV7-2; cdr3_aa: CASNWGLPRTDTQYF
v_call: TRBV6-7; cdr3_aa: CASSSWDRNFF
v_call: TRBV2; cdr3_aa: CASARDYTSGANVLTF
v_call: TRBV30; cdr3_aa: CAWAKGANQPQHF
v_call: TRBV18; cdr3_aa: CASSMDTNEKLFF
v_call: TRBV29-1; cdr3_aa: CSVEVASGNTIYF
v_call: TRBV28; cdr3_aa: CASRDPLSGSGNEQFF
v_call: TRBV5-1; cdr3_aa: CASSLKRTSGGAPNTGELFF
v_call: TRBV29-1; cdr3_aa: CSVRDGVLYGYTF
v_call: TRBV6-6; cdr3_aa: CASSADSLRYTF
v_call: TRBV7-3; cdr3_aa: CASSLNAGPITDTQYF
v_call: TRBV4-1; cdr3_aa: CASSQGQERGYTF